The next 19 T cell receptor beta chains were all read from a single sample in a study of cytomegalovirus exposure and HLA in healthy donors. Profiling relied on immunoSEQ multiplex PCR, and the TCRdb table lists in-frame clones only, not all of them. This sample has fewer than 200,000 clones, with roughly 86% found just once. Sequencing input: PBMCs. These receptors came from a woman aged 18-29 years in good health and CMV-seropositive.

Concerning this clone itself: A much larger clonotype is one base distant, so this may be a read error. The chain carries TRBV15 and TRBJ1-2, with D uncertain. CDR3 length equals 14 residues. CDR1 and CDR2 (germline): LNHNV, YYDKDF (reference sequence). CDR3 sequence reads: CTTSRDRGYHGYTF. The DNA of the CDR3 is TGTACCACCAGCAGAGATCGAGGGTACCACGGCTACACCTTC.

The genes are TRBV6-4 and TRBJ2-1, with 8 positions matching TRBD2. V lost 4 bases and J lost 4; bases outside the gene matches: 9. CDR1 and CDR2 from the germline V gene are MRHNA and SNTAGT. This CDR3 spans 16 amino acids. DNA for the CDR3: TGTGCCAGCAGTGCCGATCGACTAGCGCCTTACAATGAGCAGTTCTTC. It specifies CASSADRLAPYNEQFF.

The chain is built from TRBV2 and TRBJ2-1; 7 bases agree with TRBD2. The CDR3 loop spans 15 amino acids. Trimming cost V 4 bases and J 3 bases; bases outside gene matches: 6. Germline loops: CDR1 SNHLY, CDR2 FYNNEI. DNA of the CDR3: TGTGCCAGCAGTGCGAGGACTAGGAACTACAATGAGCAGTTCTTC. It codes for CASSARTRNYNEQFF. The entire variable domain, with the rest obtained from reference TRBV2 and TRBJ2-1, is as follows: EPEVTQTPSHQVTQMGQEVILRCVPISNHLYFYWYRQILGQKVEFLVSFYNNEISEKSEIFDDQFSVERPDGSNFTLKIRSTKLEDSAMYFCASSARTRNYNEQFFGPGTRLTVL.

The chain couples TRBV5-6 to TRBJ1-1; TRBD1 matches 7 bases. The V segment lost 4 bases and the J segment 4 bases; nucleotides outside the gene matches: 7. Germline CDR1 reads SGHDT; CDR2 reads YYEEEE. This CDR3 region has 14 residues. DNA of the CDR3: TGTGCCAGCAGCGCCTACAGGGGTCGCACTGAAGCTTTCTTT. Its protein product is CASSAYRGRTEAFF.

The sample holds one count of this clone. One end of the junction is discordant with germline, which a read error may explain. V is TRBV7-7 and J is TRBJ2-2; D remains unclear. Germline-derived CDR1 and CDR2 are SSHAT and FNYEAQ (reference sequence). The CDR3 runs 14 residues. The CDR3, as DNA: TGTGCTAGCAGCTTTTACGGTCTCGGCGGGGAGCTGTTTTTT. This encodes CASSFYGLGGELFF.

This chain uses TRBV4-3 with TRBJ2-2; D may be TRBD2 (6 bases). V was pared by 1 base and J by 1 base, with 19 bases between. Germline CDR1 is LGHNA and CDR2 is YSLEER. The CDR3 contains 19 residues. Here the CDR3 reads CASSQGFGAGRLNTGELFF. The CDR3 bases are TGCGCCAGCAGCCAAGGGTTCGGGGCGGGGAGACTGAACACCGGGGAGCTGTTTTTT.

The chain couples TRBV6-1 to TRBJ2-2, with D unresolved. This CDR3 region has 15 residues. CDR1 is MNHNS and CDR2 is SASEGT in the germline V gene. Trimming cost V 7 bases and J 0 bases, with 12 bases left between them. CDR3 nucleotide sequence: TGTGCCAGCACTGGCAGGCCTGCGAACACCGGGGAGCTGTTTTTT. As protein: CASTGRPANTGELFF.

This clone occurred once. This chain uses TRBV2 with TRBJ2-3; 9 bases align to TRBD2. The CDR3 length is 15 residues. The germline V gene has CDR1 SNHLY and CDR2 FYNNEI. Unmatched junction bases numbered 9, after V lost 8 bases and J lost 3 bases. CDR3 sequence: CASQREAVFTDTQYF. The CDR3 nucleotides read TGTGCCAGCCAGCGGGAGGCGGTTTTTACAGATACGCAGTATTTT.

V and J are TRBV5-1 and TRBJ2-3, with TRBD1 matching over 8 bases. The germline CDR1 and CDR2 sequences are SGHRS and YFSETQ. The CDR3 sequence is 16 residues long. The V segment lost 2 bases and the J segment 4 bases; nucleotides outside the gene matches: 9. DNA of the CDR3: TGCGCCAGCAGCTTCGAGACGACAGGGGTGGCAGATACGCAGTATTTT. Its protein product is CASSFETTGVADTQYF.

The chain is built from TRBV6-6 and TRBJ2-1; D may be TRBD1 (5 bases). V lost 5 bases, J lost 6 bases, and 17 bases lay in between. The CDR3 consists of 15 residues. Germline CDR1 MNHNY, CDR2 SVGAGI (reference sequence). Here the CDR3 reads CASSPPGFSSNEQFF. Here the CDR3 DNA reads TGTGCCAGCAGTCCCCCAGGGTTCTCGAGCAATGAGCAGTTCTTC.

The chain has TRBV4-2 and TRBJ2-1, with D unresolved. Trimming shortened V by 0 bases and J by 6 bases, and 9 bases separated the two germline ends. The CDR3 sequence is 14 residues long. CDR1 and CDR2 (germline): LGHNA, YNFKEQ. In DNA form, the CDR3 reads TGTGCCAGCAGCCAAGATTCGGGTTTCAATGAGCAGTTCTTC. Translating it yields CASSQDSGFNEQFF.

The V call is TRBV27, the J call TRBJ1-2; perhaps TRBD1 as D (6 bases). V lost 4 bases, J lost 2 bases, and 14 bases lay in between. The CDR3 has 15 residues. CDR1 and CDR2 (germline): MNHEY, SMNVEV (reference sequence). CDR3: CASSWAGGLNYGYTF. CDR3 DNA: TGTGCCAGCAGTTGGGCGGGGGGGCTCAACTATGGCTACACCTTC.

This chain uses TRBV9 with TRBJ1-1, with TRBD1 matching over 10 bases. Germline assignment: CDR1 SGDLS and CDR2 YYNGEE. The trim removed 3 bases at V and 4 bases at J, leaving 6 bases unmatched. This CDR3 contains 15 residues. CDR3 region: CASSGETGGGTEAFF. CDR3 bases: TGTGCCAGCAGCGGGGAGACAGGGGGCGGCACTGAAGCTTTCTTT. Based on the CDR3 plus reference TRBV9 and TRBJ1-1, the full variable domain is DSGVTQTPKHLITATGQRVTLRCSPRSGDLSVYWYQQSLDQGLQFLIQYYNGEERAKGNILERFSAQQFPDLHSELNLSSLELGDSALYFCASSGETGGGTEAFFGQGTRLTVV.

The chain uses TRBV7-3 and TRBJ1-4; D perhaps matches TRBD1 (6 bases). The germline V gene encodes CDR1 SGHTA and CDR2 FQGTGA. Trimming took off 5 bases at V and 3 bases at J, with 16 bases between the two ends. The CDR3 is made up of 16 amino acids. CDR3 residues: CASSSLSGVANEKLFF. In DNA form, the CDR3 reads TGTGCCAGCAGCAGCCTCTCAGGGGTAGCTAATGAAAAACTGTTTTTT.

This clone was counted a few times. The V gene is TRBV30, the J gene TRBJ1-1, with D possibly being TRBD1 (5 bases). Between the trimmed V and J ends, which lost 1 base and 0 bases, there was a span of 6 bases. Germline values: CDR1 GTSNPN, CDR2 SVGIG (reference sequence). The CDR3 is 13 residues long. CDR3 loop: CAWSGQMNTEAFF. In DNA form, the CDR3 reads TGTGCCTGGAGTGGACAGATGAACACTGAAGCTTTCTTT.

The J gene is TRBJ1-1, the V gene TRBV6-5; no clear D gene. The CDR3 runs 15 residues. V was clipped by 0 bases and J by 0 bases, with 8 bases between them. The V gene's germline CDR1 is MNHEY and CDR2 SVGAGI. In DNA form, the CDR3 reads TGTGCCAGCAGTTACTCGGCAGGATTGAACACTGAAGCTTTCTTT. Translation: CASSYSAGLNTEAFF.

V is TRBV29-1 and J is TRBJ1-1; a weak D match, TRBD1 (5 bases). The CDR3 runs to 13 residues. Per the germline V gene, CDR1 is SQVTM and CDR2 is ANQGSEA. Trimming took 6 bases from V and 3 from J, leaving 14 bases between them. The CDR3 coding sequence is TGCAGCGTGGGGGGAGTCTACGACACTGAAGCTTTCTTT. Translating gives CSVGGVYDTEAFF.

The rearrangement joins TRBV5-6 to TRBJ2-7; D gene ambiguous. The CDR3 covers 12 residues. The germline V gene encodes CDR1 SGHDT and CDR2 YYEEEE. The V and J ends lost 2 bases and 3 bases respectively, with 6 bases between them. CDR3 in amino acids: CASSFGRYEQYF. CDR3 bases: TGTGCCAGCAGCTTTGGGCGCTACGAGCAGTACTTC.

V gene TRBV6-5 combines with J gene TRBJ2-7; TRBD1 might be the D (5 bases). V was pared by 0 bases and J by 3 bases, with 9 bases between. Germline V gene sequence: CDR1 MNHEY, CDR2 SVGAGI. The CDR3 runs to 14 residues. The CDR3 DNA sequence: TGTGCCAGCAGTTACTCGGACACCTTCTACGAGCAGTACTTC. Protein: CASSYSDTFYEQYF.